Each of the 14 T cell receptor beta chains below was sequenced from the same sample in a study of PD-L1 blockade in urothelial cancer. Noted time point: pretreatment peripheral blood. Libraries were prepared by immunoSEQ multiplex PCR; TCRdb keeps only in-frame clonotypes and omits some of them. This repertoire shows tens of thousands of clones, 79% found once; its top ten account for 10%. The input for sequencing was PBMCs, taken around atezolizumab (anti-PD-L1) treatment. These receptors came from an older man with urothelial cancer.

The rearrangement joins TRBV5-5 to TRBJ2-5; D call uncertain. Germline CDR1 and CDR2: SGHKS and YYEKEE (reference sequence). CDR3 length equals 14 residues. The V and J ends lost 1 base and 5 bases respectively, with 12 bases between them. The CDR3 here is CASSLRYYLETQYF. In DNA, the CDR3 is TGTGCCAGCAGCTTGAGGTACTATTTGGAGACCCAGTACTTC.

The genes are TRBV28 and TRBJ1-1, with D possibly matching TRBD1 (5 bases). This CDR3 comprises 13 residues. Germline loops: CDR1 MDHEN, CDR2 SYDVKM. Trimming removed 10 bases at V and 1 base at J, with 13 bases between. The DNA for the CDR3 is TGTGCCATCACCAGGGTGAGGAACACTGAAGCTTTCTTT. It yields the protein CAITRVRNTEAFF.

The V and J genes are TRBV4-1 and TRBJ1-3, with a weak D call TRBD1 (6 bases). Germline V lookup: CDR1 MGHRA, CDR2 YSYEKL. The CDR3 covers 16 residues. V gave up 0 bases and J gave up 1 base, with 10 bases separating them. In DNA form, the CDR3 reads TGCGCCAGCAGCCAAGAGGGCGGACAGTCTGGAAACACCATATATTTT. Translated, it gives CASSQEGGQSGNTIYF.

The rearrangement links TRBV18 to TRBJ1-1; no definite D call. The CDR3 spans 13 residues. Trimming took 4 bases from V and 5 from J, leaving 11 bases between them. Germline lookup yields CDR1 KGHSH and CDR2 LQKENI. The CDR3: CASSQQKRTEAFF. In nucleotides, the CDR3 is TGTGCCAGCTCACAACAAAAGAGGACTGAAGCTTTCTTT.

The count of this clone is one. The rearrangement links TRBV30 to TRBJ2-7, with D possibly matching TRBD2 (6 bases). CDR3 length: 14 residues. Looked up from germline, CDR1 is GTSNPN and CDR2 is SVGIG (reference sequence). V was clipped by 0 bases and J by 3 bases, with 12 bases between them. CDR3 sequence: CAWSVGQGGYEQYF. The CDR3 DNA reads as TGTGCCTGGAGTGTAGGGCAGGGAGGCTACGAGCAGTACTTC.

This clone was recorded a few times. The rearrangement joins TRBV18 to TRBJ1-1; D is possibly TRBD1 (5 bases). The CDR3 is 13 amino acids. V was shortened by 3 bases and J by 12 bases, with 17 bases between the two germline ends. The germline CDR1 and CDR2 sequences are KGHSH and LQKENI. The CDR3 nucleotides are TGTGCCAGCTCACCTGAAGTTTCGGACACCACTTTCTTT. This gives the protein CASSPEVSDTTFF.

The chain joins TRBV5-1 to TRBJ2-5, with 12 bases identical to TRBD2. Germline values: CDR1 SGHRS, CDR2 YFSETQ. The CDR3 covers 18 residues. Trimming at V came to 0 bases and at J to 5 bases, leaving 11 bases not matched to a gene. The CDR3 DNA reads TGCGCCAGCAGCTTGGTGACTAGCGGGAGCAGGGGAGGGGAGACCCAGTACTTC. Translation: CASSLVTSGSRGGETQYF.

V is TRBV7-9 and J is TRBJ1-1; 9 bases align to TRBD1. Germline V lookup: CDR1 SEHNR, CDR2 FQNEAQ (reference sequence). There are 12 residues in the CDR3. Unmatched junction bases numbered 8, after V lost 7 bases and J lost 11 bases. In nucleotides, the CDR3 is TGTGCCAGCATCGACCGGGACAGGGCGGCTTTCTTT. Translated, it gives CASIDRDRAAFF.

This clone appeared a single time. The chain is built from TRBV6-5 and TRBJ2-3, with TRBD2 as a possible D gene (5 bases). Looked up from germline, CDR1 is MNHEY and CDR2 is SVGAGI. CDR3 length: 14 amino acids. V lost 2 bases to trimming and J lost 12 bases, with 18 bases between them. The CDR3 nucleotides read TGTGCCAGCAGTTACCCACCCGTGCTAGCCGCACAGTATTTT. Translating gives CASSYPPVLAAQYF.

The chain couples TRBV30 to TRBJ1-2; D is possibly TRBD1 (5 bases). Trimming removed 5 bases at V and 3 bases at J, with 19 bases between. The CDR3 is 15 amino acids. Per the germline V gene, CDR1 is GTSNPN and CDR2 is SVGIG (reference sequence). CDR3 nucleotides: TGTGCCTGGGCCGGTGGGGAGGGGATGGACTATGGCTACACCTTC. This codes for CAWAGGEGMDYGYTF.

This clone was counted a few times. The J gene is TRBJ2-1, the V gene TRBV5-1; 11 bases match TRBD2. Germline V CDR1 and CDR2: SGHRS, YFSETQ. Trimming cost V 5 bases and J 0 bases; bases outside gene matches: 1. This CDR3 region has 15 residues. The CDR3, as DNA: TGCGCCAGCAGAACTAGCGGGAGCTCCTACAATGAGCAGTTCTTC. As protein: CASRTSGSSYNEQFF. Filled out from reference TRBV5-1 and TRBJ2-1, the complete variable domain reads KAGVTQTPRYLIKTRGQQVTLSCSPISGHRSVSWYQQTPGQGLQFLFEYFSETQRNKGNFPGRFSGRQFSNSRSEMNVSTLELGDSALYLCASRTSGSSYNEQFFGPGTRLTVL.

This rearrangement joins TRBV18 to TRBJ1-2; the D is unclear. V lost 2 bases and J lost 5, with 12 bases in between. Per germline, CDR1 KGHSH and CDR2 LQKENI. The CDR3 has 14 residues. The CDR3 here is CASSPAEGAYGYTF. In DNA form, the CDR3 reads TGTGCCAGCTCACCAGCTGAAGGAGCTTATGGCTACACCTTC.

The V and J genes are TRBV5-4 and TRBJ2-1; perhaps TRBD2 as D (5 bases). Germline V CDR1 and CDR2: SGHNT, YYREEE (reference sequence). The CDR3 is 14 residues long. The V gene lost 5 bases and the J gene lost 1 base, with 10 bases spanning the gap. This chain's CDR3 is CASSQGSSYNEQFF. The CDR3 DNA reads as TGTGCCAGCAGTCAAGGGAGTTCCTACAATGAGCAGTTCTTC.

The V and J genes are TRBV28 and TRBJ2-5; D possibly corresponds to TRBD1 (6 bases). The germline gives CDR1 MDHEN, CDR2 SYDVKM. The CDR3 runs 15 residues. V was clipped by 6 bases and J by 2 bases, with 16 bases between them. The CDR3 region is CASSPPTGGQETQYF. CDR3 sequence (DNA): TGTGCCAGCAGCCCTCCGACAGGAGGACAAGAGACCCAGTACTTC.